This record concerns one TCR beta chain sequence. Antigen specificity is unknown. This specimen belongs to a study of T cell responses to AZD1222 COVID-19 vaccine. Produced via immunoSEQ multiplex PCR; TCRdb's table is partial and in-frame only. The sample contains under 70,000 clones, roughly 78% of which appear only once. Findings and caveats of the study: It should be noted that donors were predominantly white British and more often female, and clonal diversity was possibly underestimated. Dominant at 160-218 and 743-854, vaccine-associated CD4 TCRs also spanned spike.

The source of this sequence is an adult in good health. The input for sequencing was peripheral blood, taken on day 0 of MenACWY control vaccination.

CDR3 DNA sequence: TGTGCCAGTAGGCAGACATTTTCGGGTGACGAGCAGTACTTC. This translates into CASRQTFSGDEQYF. This chain joins TRBV19 and TRBJ2-7; no reliable D call. Germline CDR1 is LNHDA and CDR2 is SQIVND (reference sequence). The CDR3 is made up of 14 amino acids. Trimming took 6 bases from V and 5 from J, leaving 17 bases between them.